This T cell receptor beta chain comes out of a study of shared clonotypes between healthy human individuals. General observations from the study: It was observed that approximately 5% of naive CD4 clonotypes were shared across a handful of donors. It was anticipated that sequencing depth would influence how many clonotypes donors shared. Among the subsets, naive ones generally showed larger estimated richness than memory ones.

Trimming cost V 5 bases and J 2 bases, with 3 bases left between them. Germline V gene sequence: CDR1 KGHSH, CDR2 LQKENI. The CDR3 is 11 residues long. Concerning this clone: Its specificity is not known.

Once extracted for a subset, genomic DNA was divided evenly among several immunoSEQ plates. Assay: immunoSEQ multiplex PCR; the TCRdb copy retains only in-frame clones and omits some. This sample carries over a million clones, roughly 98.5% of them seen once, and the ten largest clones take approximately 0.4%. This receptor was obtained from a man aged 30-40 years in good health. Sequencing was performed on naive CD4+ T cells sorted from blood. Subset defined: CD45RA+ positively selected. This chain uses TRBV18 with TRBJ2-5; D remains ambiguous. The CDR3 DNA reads TGTGCCAGCTCAAAGCAAGAGACCCAGTACTTC. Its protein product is CASSKQETQYF.